The subject of this entry is one TCR beta chain. Only one count was recorded for this clone. Its antigen is still unknown. The sample holds no much larger clone one base away, and base qualities are not on file. This entry belongs to a study of T cells in localized non-small cell lung cancer (dated by TCRdb to 2020 to 2021). Study-wide context: The study examined T cell repertoires in 200 to 300 patients with early-stage NSCLC and compared tumors with uninvolved tumor-adjacent lungs. The cohort comprised some 220 treatment-naïve NSCLC patients with resected, localized lung tumors. Of the NSCLC patients, fewer than 150 were male and 107 were female, and the mean age was around 66 years. On the study overall, not on this receptor specifically: Because multi-region tumor sequencing was not performed, intratumor heterogeneity could not be ruled out. Uninvolved tumor-adjacent lung showed the highest T cell clonality, higher than tumor, which suggests more focused antigenic responses in the uninvolved tumor-adjacent lung. Higher T cell density in blood was associated with longer overall survival, whereas higher clonality in adjacent lung was associated with shorter survival. Because the study design was exploratory, TCR variables were selected using unadjusted p-values without false-discovery rate correction. A median of about 50 of the top 100 tumor clones turned up in the paired uninvolved adjacent lung, and around 27 of those clones also ranked among the top 100 of that same adjacent lung.

The immunoSEQ Assay was used to sequence TCR beta CDR3 regions from DNA. On the study's bioinformatics: T cell density was computed as TCR beta template counts normalized to usable DNA estimated by amplifying housekeeping genes. The preseqR package was used to estimate richness by extrapolating to 400,000 templates for PBMC samples and to 120,000 templates for tissue samples. Clonality was calculated as one minus Pielou's evenness. Differential abundance testing on productive amino-acid clonotypes, with a minimum total count of 5 and an alpha of 0.1, was used to identify tissue-enriched TCRs. The Jaccard Index and the Morisita Overlap Index were used to measure how much the repertoires overlapped between compartments. GLIPH grouped TCR beta CDR3s together with public tetramer-defined viral CDR3s, and a viral motif had to include at least three viral sequences and show V-gene enrichment. TCRdb limited this immuneACCESS table to in-frame rearrangements with V and J called. A share of clones is missing; checked studies link under half to unresolved V genes, and the rest is unexplained. V and J calls and clone size are copied from that table; D and trimming were computed from the DNA. The sample contains around 4,400 clones, around 30% of them found a single time. The ten largest clones represent just under 8.5% of the sample.

At diagnosis, peripheral blood, uninvolved tumor-adjacent lung and tumor were collected and were preserved as a mix of fresh-frozen and FFPE material. V sheds 3 bases and J sheds 4 bases, leaving 6 bases between their ends. The CDR3 runs 13 residues from the cysteine to the phenylalanine. Here the CDR3 DNA is all that survives: 39 bases in frame from base 1. Sequenced here: lung tumor tissue, sampled before any cancer treatment. The chain uses TRBV23-1 and TRBJ2-2; confidence is insufficient to name the D gene. Being an ORF, TRBV23-1 has a function that is uncertain. The receptor was derived from a male donor aged 60 or older with stage I lung adenocarcinoma. The nucleotide sequence reads TGCGCCAGCAGTCACGGGCGCACCGGGGAGCTGTTTTTT. This gives the protein CASSHGRTGELFF.